The present TCR beta chain was sequenced within a study of OX40 agonist ivuxolimab in advanced cancers. The wider study: The patients received agonistic anti-OX40 (CD134) antibody ivuxolimab.

This CDR3 has 19 amino acids. The protocol was immunoSEQ multiplex PCR, while the TCRdb copy is restricted to in-frame clones and leaves out a portion. Found here are around 76,000 clones, 75% to 85% of them singletons; the top ten hold over 0.95%. The sample in question was CD4+ or CD8+ T cells sorted from blood, obtained in a trial of the OX40 agonist ivuxolimab. The J gene is TRBJ2-6, the V gene TRBV21-1. TRBV21-1 is a pseudogene. This TCR derives from an adult with an advanced solid tumor such as melanoma, head and neck, liver or kidney cancer. The CDR3 bases are TGTGCCAGCAGCAAATGGCCCCAAGGTAAGGGAAGAGGGGCCAACGTCCTGACTTTC. The encoded protein is CASSKWPQGKGRGANVLTF.